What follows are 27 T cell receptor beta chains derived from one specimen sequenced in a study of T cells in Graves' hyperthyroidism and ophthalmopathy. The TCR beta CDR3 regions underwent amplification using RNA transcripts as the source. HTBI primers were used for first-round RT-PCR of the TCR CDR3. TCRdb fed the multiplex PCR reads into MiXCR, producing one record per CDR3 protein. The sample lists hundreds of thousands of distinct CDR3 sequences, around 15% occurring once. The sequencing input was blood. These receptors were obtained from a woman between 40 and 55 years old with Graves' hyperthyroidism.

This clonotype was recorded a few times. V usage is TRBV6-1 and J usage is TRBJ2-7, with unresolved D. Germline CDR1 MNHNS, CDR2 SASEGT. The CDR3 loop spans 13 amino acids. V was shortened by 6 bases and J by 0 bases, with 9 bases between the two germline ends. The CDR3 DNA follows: TGTGCCAGCAGCAAAGAGCACTCCTACGAGCAGTACTTC. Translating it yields CASSKEHSYEQYF.

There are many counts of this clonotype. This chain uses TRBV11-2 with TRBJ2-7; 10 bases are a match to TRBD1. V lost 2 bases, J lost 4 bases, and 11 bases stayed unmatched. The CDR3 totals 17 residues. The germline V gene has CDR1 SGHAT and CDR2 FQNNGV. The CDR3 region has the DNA TGTGCCAGCAGCTTATCCGGGACAGGGGACGGGAGGTACGAGCAGTACTTC. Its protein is CASSLSGTGDGRYEQYF. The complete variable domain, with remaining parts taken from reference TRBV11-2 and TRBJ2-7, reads EAGVAQSPRYKIIEKRQSVAFWCNPISGHATLYWYQQILGQGPKLLIQFQNNGVVDDSQLPKDRFSAERLKGVDSTLKIQPAKLEDSAVYLCASSLSGTGDGRYEQYFGPGTRLTVT.

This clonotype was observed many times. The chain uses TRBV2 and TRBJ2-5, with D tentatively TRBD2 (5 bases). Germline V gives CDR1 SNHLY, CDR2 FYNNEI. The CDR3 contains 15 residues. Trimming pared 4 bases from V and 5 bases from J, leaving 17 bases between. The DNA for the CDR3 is TGTGCCAGCAGTGCAGCGGTTCAGGCTGGGGAGACCCAGTACTTC. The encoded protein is CASSAAVQAGETQYF. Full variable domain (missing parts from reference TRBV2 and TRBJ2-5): EPEVTQTPSHQVTQMGQEVILRCVPISNHLYFYWYRQILGQKVEFLVSFYNNEISEKSEIFDDQFSVERPDGSNFTLKIRSTKLEDSAMYFCASSAAVQAGETQYFGPGTRLLVL.

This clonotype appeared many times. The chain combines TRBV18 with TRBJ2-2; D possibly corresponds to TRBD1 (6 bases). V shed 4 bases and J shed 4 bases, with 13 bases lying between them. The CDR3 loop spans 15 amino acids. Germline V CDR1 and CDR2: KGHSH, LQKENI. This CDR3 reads CASSHRWGRTGELFF. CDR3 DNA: TGTGCCAGCTCACACCGATGGGGGCGCACCGGGGAGCTGTTTTTT.

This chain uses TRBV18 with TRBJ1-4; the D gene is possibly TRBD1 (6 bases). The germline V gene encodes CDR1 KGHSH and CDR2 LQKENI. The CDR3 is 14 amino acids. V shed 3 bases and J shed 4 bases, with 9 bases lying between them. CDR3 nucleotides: TGTGCCAGCTCACCCCTGGACAGTAATGAAAAACTGTTTTTT. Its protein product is CASSPLDSNEKLFF.

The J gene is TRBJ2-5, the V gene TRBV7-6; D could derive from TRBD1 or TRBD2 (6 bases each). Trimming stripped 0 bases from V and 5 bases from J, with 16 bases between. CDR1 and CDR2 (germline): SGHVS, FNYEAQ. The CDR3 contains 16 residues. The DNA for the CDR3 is TGTGCCAGCAGCTTAGCCGGGGGCCATATCAGGGAGACCCAGTACTTC. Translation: CASSLAGGHIRETQYF.

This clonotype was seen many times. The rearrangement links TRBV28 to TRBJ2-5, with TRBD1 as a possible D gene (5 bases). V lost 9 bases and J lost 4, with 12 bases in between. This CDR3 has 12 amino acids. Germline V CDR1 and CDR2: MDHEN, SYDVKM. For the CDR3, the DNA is TGTGCCAGTGGACACCCAGCAGAGACCCAGTACTTC. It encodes CASGHPAETQYF.

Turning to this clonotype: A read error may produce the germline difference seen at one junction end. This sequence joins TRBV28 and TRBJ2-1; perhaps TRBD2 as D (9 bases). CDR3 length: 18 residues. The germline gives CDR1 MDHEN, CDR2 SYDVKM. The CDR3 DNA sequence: TGTGCCAGCAGGGACAGGGAACCGGGACTAGCTGCCTACGATGAGCAGTTCTTC. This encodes CASRDREPGLAAYDEQFF.

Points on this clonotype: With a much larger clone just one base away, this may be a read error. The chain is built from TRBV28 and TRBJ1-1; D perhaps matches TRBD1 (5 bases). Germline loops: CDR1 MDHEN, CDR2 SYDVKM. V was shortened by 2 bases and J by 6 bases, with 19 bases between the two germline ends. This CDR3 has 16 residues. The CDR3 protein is CASSLVRFEGRAEAFF. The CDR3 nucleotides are TGTGCCAGCAGTTTAGTGAGATTCGAGGGGCGAGCTGAAGCTTTCTTT.

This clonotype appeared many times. CDR3 sequence reads: CASSLEGAQYNEQFF. CDR3 nucleotides: TGTGCCAGCAGCTTAGAGGGGGCACAGTACAATGAGCAGTTCTTC. The rearrangement uses TRBV7-9 and TRBJ2-1; 7 positions match TRBD1. V dropped 1 base and J dropped 4; count of bases not matched to a gene: 4. This CDR3 spans 15 amino acids. From germline, CDR1 is SEHNR and CDR2 FQNEAQ (reference sequence).

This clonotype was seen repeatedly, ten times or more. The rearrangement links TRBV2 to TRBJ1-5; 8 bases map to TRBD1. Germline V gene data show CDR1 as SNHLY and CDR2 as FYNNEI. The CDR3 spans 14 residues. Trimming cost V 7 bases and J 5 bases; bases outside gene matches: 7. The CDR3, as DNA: TGTGCCAGCACATCTTCAGGGGGCGATCAGCCCCAGCATTTT. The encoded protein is CASTSSGGDQPQHF. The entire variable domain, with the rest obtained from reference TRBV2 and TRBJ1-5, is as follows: EPEVTQTPSHQVTQMGQEVILRCVPISNHLYFYWYRQILGQKVEFLVSFYNNEISEKSEIFDDQFSVERPDGSNFTLKIRSTKLEDSAMYFCASTSSGGDQPQHFGDGTRLSIL.

CDR3 nucleotides: TGCAGTGCTATAGACCCCAGGGGGGGCACTAATGAAAAACTGTTTTTT. This codes for CSAIDPRGGTNEKLFF. The J gene is TRBJ1-4, the V gene TRBV20-1, with 7 bases that match TRBD1. Per the germline V gene, CDR1 is DFQATT and CDR2 is SNEGSKA (reference sequence). The CDR3 length is 16 residues. V lost 4 bases and J lost 2; bases outside the gene matches: 10.

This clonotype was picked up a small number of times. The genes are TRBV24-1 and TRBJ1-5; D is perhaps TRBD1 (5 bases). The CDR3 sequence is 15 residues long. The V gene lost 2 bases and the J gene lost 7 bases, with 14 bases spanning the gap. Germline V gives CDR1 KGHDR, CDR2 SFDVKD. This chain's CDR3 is CATSDSRGDRQPQHF. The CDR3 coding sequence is TGTGCCACCAGTGATTCGCGGGGGGATCGACAGCCCCAGCATTTT.

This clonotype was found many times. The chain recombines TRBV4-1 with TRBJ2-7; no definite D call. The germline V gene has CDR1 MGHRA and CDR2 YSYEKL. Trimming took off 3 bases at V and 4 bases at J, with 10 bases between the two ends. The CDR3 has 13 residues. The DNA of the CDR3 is TGCGCCAGCAGCCAGAGGCGGAATTACGAGCAGTACTTC. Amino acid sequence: CASSQRRNYEQYF.

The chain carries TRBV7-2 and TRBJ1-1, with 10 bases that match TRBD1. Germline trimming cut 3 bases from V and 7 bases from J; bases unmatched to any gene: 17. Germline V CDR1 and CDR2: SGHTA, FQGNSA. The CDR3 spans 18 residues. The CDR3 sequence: CASSFRSRDRGRGNEAFF. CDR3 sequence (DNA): TGTGCCAGCAGCTTCCGATCTCGAGACAGGGGGCGCGGTAATGAAGCTTTCTTT.

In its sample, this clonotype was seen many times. The CDR3 protein is CSVLGGRSSTDTQYF. As DNA, the CDR3 is TGCAGTGTTTTGGGTGGGCGGTCTAGCACAGATACGCAGTATTTT. This chain uses TRBV20-1 with TRBJ2-3; no firm D call. In germline, CDR1 is DFQATT, CDR2 SNEGSKA (reference sequence). This CDR3 region has 15 residues. Trimming took 7 bases from V and 0 from J, leaving 17 bases between them.

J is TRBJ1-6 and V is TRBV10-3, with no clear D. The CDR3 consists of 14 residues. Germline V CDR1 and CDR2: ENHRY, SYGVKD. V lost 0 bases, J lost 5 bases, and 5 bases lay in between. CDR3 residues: CAISESTDNSPLHF. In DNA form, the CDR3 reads TGTGCCATCAGTGAGTCGACGGATAATTCACCCCTCCACTTT.

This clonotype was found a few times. Here the CDR3 reads CASSPPGGVNTGELFF. Written as DNA, the CDR3 is TGTGCCAGCAGTCCCCCAGGGGGAGTGAACACCGGGGAGCTGTTTTTT. The V gene is TRBV12-3 or TRBV12-4, the J gene TRBJ2-2; 7 positions match TRBD1. Trimming removed 5 bases from V and 1 base from J; junction bases left unmatched: 7. The CDR3 is made up of 16 amino acids.

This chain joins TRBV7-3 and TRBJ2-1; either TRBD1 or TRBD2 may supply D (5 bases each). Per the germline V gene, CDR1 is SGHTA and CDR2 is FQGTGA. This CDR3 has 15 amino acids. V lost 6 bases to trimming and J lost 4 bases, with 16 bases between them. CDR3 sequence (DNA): TGTGCCAGCAGTTTCAACCCTGGGGGTTACAATGAGCAGTTCTTC. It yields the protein CASSFNPGGYNEQFF.

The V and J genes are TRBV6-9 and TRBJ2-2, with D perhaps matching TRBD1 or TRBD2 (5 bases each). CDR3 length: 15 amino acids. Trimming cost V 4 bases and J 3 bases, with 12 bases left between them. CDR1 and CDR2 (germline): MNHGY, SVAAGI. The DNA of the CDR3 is TGTGCCAGCAGTTCCGACCGGGACGACACCGGGGAGCTGTTTTTT. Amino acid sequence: CASSSDRDDTGELFF.

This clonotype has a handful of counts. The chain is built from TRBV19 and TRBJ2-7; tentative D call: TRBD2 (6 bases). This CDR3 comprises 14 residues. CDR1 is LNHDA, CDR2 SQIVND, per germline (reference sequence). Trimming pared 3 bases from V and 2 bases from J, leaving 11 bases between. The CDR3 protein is CASSIKEGPYEQYF. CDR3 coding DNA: TGTGCCAGTAGTATTAAGGAGGGGCCCTACGAGCAGTACTTC.

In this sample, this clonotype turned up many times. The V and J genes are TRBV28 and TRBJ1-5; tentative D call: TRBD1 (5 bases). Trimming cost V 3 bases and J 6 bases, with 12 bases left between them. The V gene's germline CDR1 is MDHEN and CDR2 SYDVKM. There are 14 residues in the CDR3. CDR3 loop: CASSFDQGGQPQHF. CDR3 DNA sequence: TGTGCCAGCAGTTTTGATCAGGGCGGTCAGCCCCAGCATTTT. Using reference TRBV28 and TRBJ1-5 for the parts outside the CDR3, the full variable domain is DVKVTQSSRYLVKRTGEKVFLECVQDMDHENMFWYRQDPGLGLRLIYFSYDVKMKEKGDIPEGYSVSREKKERFSLILESASTNQTSMYLCASSFDQGGQPQHFGDGTRLSIL.

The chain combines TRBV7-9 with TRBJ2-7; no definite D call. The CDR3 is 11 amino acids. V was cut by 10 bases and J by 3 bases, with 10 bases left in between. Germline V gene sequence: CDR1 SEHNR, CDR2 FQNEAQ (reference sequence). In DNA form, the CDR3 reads TGTGCCATCGAGAATGACTACGAGCAGTACTTC. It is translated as CAIENDYEQYF.

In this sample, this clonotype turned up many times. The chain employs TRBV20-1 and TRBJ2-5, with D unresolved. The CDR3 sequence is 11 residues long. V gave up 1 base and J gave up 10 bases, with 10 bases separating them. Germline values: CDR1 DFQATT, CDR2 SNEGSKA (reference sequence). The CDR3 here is CSARGSAGQYF. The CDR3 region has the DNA TGCAGTGCTAGAGGTTCGGCCGGCCAGTACTTC.

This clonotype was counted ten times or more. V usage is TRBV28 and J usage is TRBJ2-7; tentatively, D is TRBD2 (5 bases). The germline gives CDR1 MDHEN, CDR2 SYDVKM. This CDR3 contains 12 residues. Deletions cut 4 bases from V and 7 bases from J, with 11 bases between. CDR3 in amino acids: CASSSRTGEQYF. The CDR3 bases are TGTGCCAGCAGTTCTAGGACTGGGGAGCAGTACTTC. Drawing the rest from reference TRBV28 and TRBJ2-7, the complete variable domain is DVKVTQSSRYLVKRTGEKVFLECVQDMDHENMFWYRQDPGLGLRLIYFSYDVKMKEKGDIPEGYSVSREKKERFSLILESASTNQTSMYLCASSSRTGEQYFGPGTRLTVT.

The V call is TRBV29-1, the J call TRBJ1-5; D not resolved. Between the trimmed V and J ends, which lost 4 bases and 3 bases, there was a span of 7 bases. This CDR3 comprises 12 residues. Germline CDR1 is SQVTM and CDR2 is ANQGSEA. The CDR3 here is CSVGDFNQPQHF. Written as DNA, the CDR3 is TGCAGCGTTGGAGACTTCAATCAGCCCCAGCATTTT.

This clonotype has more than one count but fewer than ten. CDR3 nucleotides: TGTGCCAGTGGCGGGAGGGGCTCCTACAATGAGCAGTTCTTC. Translating gives CASGGRGSYNEQFF. This chain connects TRBV19 to TRBJ2-1; 9 nucleotides align to TRBD2. The CDR3 covers 14 residues. Losses at the gene ends were 8 bases for V and 0 bases for J; bases not matched to a gene: 2. CDR1 LNHDA and CDR2 SQIVND come from the germline V gene (reference sequence).